One T cell receptor beta chain is described in this entry. Its antigen remains unidentified. This CDR3 spans 14 amino acids. V was clipped by 2 bases and J by 3 bases, with 10 bases between them. Per germline, CDR1 GTSNPN and CDR2 SVGIG (reference sequence). The data are from a study of cytomegalovirus exposure and HLA in healthy donors. For the study at large: Prior work identified under 130 million unique TCR beta sequences in around 170 million T cells.

Use of 60 Vbeta and 13 Jbeta primers characterized the PCR. Repertoires were generated with immunoSEQ multiplex PCR, while TCRdb's copy carries only in-frame clones and drops some. Recorded for this sample: over 90,000 clones. Regarding the study as a whole: Most TCR beta V segments were productive about 90% or about 30% of the time in an earlier analysis.

This receptor was identified in a middle-aged man in good health and CMV-seronegative. The sequencing input was PBMCs. The chain combines TRBV30 with TRBJ2-2; weak D call: TRBD2 (5 bases). This CDR3 reads CAWSSSGYTGELFF. The CDR3 DNA follows: TGTGCCTGGAGTTCAAGCGGCTACACCGGGGAGCTGTTTTTT.